This T cell receptor beta chain comes out of a study of T cells in Graves' hyperthyroidism and ophthalmopathy. Details on this clonotype: Antigen unknown.

Graves' hyperthyroidism was deemed stable absent ophthalmopathy progression within 18 months. The study enrolled patients aged 18 to 65 with newly diagnosed hyperthyroidism of under 2 months' duration. PBMCs came from more than 9.5 ml fresh peripheral blood. RNA transcripts served as the template for amplifying TCR beta CDR3 regions. HTBI primers were the set used in a first-round RT-PCR of the TCR CDR3. TCRdb reanalysed the multiplex PCR reads using MiXCR and keeps one entry per CDR3 protein. The data show about 350,000 distinct CDR3 sequences, about 19% seen once. The CDR3 extends over 15 amino acids. The germline V gene encodes CDR1 PRHDT and CDR2 FYEKMQ (reference sequence). After removal of 3 bases from V and 5 bases from J, the junction contained 3 bases not matched to a gene. Study outcomes and limitations: For ophthalmopathy, model prediction preceded onset by a median approximately 6 months.

This sequence was found in a woman aged 18-30 years with Graves' hyperthyroidism. V and J are TRBV13 and TRBJ1-5, with 11 bases aligning to TRBD1. Material: blood. Here the CDR3 DNA reads TGTGCCAGCAGCTTGAAGGGACAGGGGGATCAGCCCCAGCATTTT. It translates to CASSLKGQGDQPQHF.